This T cell receptor beta chain emerged from a study of blood T cells in healthy people across ages (dated by TCRdb to the mid-2010s). About the investigation overall: In model experiments, roughly one uniquely barcoded TCR beta cDNA molecule per two T cells was captured by template switching. Age-related changes in TCR beta repertoire diversity were measured in the study by deep sequencing normalized with unique cDNA molecular identifiers. The donors were divided into four age groups: young (average roughly 17 years), middle-aged (roughly 42), aged (roughly 60) and long-lived (around 87). To avoid experimental bias, donors of different ages were distributed randomly across sequencing lanes. Using the same blood draw, the study looked at two additional independent replicas of 1 million unique cDNA reads for two donors, one aged 18 to 30 and the other aged 80 or older.

Of note for this clonotype: It has no known antigen specificity. The record has no base qualities; no much larger clone is one base away.

Overall study outcomes, separate from this receptor: The percentage of naive T cells measured by flow cytometry correlated strongly with observed TCR beta diversity. Compared with the aged group, more naive CD4+ T cells, fewer expanded clones and increased TCR diversity were shown by the long-lived group, suggesting age selection. Donor CMV infection status was unknown, potentially confounding age-related changes in expanded clonotypes. As age increased, observed TCR beta diversity per million T cells dropped in a roughly linear way, and a significant reduction was already evident by age about 40. Estimates of total diversity from one million sequenced T cells were regarded as lower bounds and underestimates. Conclusive comparison of naive and antigen-experienced compartments was prevented by the profiling of bulk unsorted PBMCs.

The germline V gene (reference sequence) provides CDR1 LNHDA and CDR2 SQIVND. Reading from cysteine to phenylalanine, the CDR3 counts 14 amino acids. The kept DNA is CDR3 alone, 42 bases in frame from the first base. For this chain, trimming is 6 bases at the V end and 7 bases at the J end, and the number of junction bases without a gene match is 10. The roughly 39 donors, aged roughly 6 to 95 years, were systemically healthy Caucasian individuals from Russia. About 10 milliliters of peripheral blood were collected from each donor into EDTA-treated Vacutainer tubes. PBMCs were isolated by Ficoll-Paque density-gradient centrifugation, with at least 6.5 million obtained per sample. Total RNA was extracted from PBMCs with Trizol reagent, with at least 5.5 micrograms obtained per sample. For every donor, flow cytometry on a PBMC aliquot measured the percentage of naive CD45RAhigh/CD27high T cells. The library was made by 5' RACE. Sequencing relied on an Illumina HiSeq 2500. The second PCR ran for about 6 to 12 cycles and used a J-beta primer mix along with a sample-barcoded 5' primer. A template-switch 5' adaptor carrying 12 random nucleotides introduced a unique molecular identifier onto each TCR beta cDNA molecule. Each sample yielded at least 2.5 million CDR3-containing paired-end reads. All of the RNA was converted into first-strand cDNA using the Mint cDNA synthesis kit, with a TRBC-specific oligonucleotide serving as the primer. After uracil-DNA glycosylase treatment, a first 18-cycle PCR used universal primers M1SS and BC2_uni_R on all cDNA. Turning to the authors' computational methods: For normalization, 1 million high-quality reads were randomly selected from each sample, with every read carrying a distinct molecular identifier. Instead of being binned into consensus sequences, reads with shared molecular identifiers were discarded. MiTCR, set to a Q25 quality threshold and the strictest error-elimination algorithm, was used for CDR3 identification, clonotype clustering and error correction. A nonparametric unseen species model with Euler transformation was used to estimate lower-bound total TCR beta diversity. TCRdb reanalyzed the raw reads on its own, using fastp at Q25 for trimming and MiXCR for clone calling, and kept in-frame beta chains. CDR3 protein duplicates are merged, each entry listing the most common genes and DNA. TCRdb's processing, not the authors', yielded these V and J calls. For this sample the table gives approximately 800,000 distinct CDR3 sequences, of which roughly 64% were detected only once. The ten top clones hold over 20% of the sample.

This receptor chain uses TRBV19 and TRBJ2-7; the junction holds 9 bases that match TRBD1. The sequence came from a man aged 25-45 years in good health. Sequencing was performed on blood. The CDR3 corresponds to CASRTGGSINEQYF. In nucleotides, the sequence is TGTGCCAGTAGGACAGGGGGGAGTATCAATGAGCAGTACTTC.